One sample yielded the 15 T cell receptor beta chains listed below, sequenced in a study of T cells in localized non-small cell lung cancer. Repertoires were generated with immunoSEQ multiplex PCR, while TCRdb's copy carries only in-frame clones and drops some. Of roughly 16,000 clones listed, around 83% are singletons. Material: peripheral blood, obtained before any cancer treatment. These receptors all stem from a male donor older than 55 with stage III lung adenocarcinoma.

The rearrangement links TRBV2 to TRBJ1-1; no definite D call. The germline V gene has CDR1 SNHLY and CDR2 FYNNEI. This CDR3 is 12 amino acids long. Trimming pared 2 bases from V and 5 bases from J, leaving 6 bases between. The CDR3 sequence: CASSERATEAFF. CDR3 nucleotide sequence: TGTGCCAGCAGTGAAAGAGCAACTGAAGCTTTCTTT.

V usage is TRBV7-2 and J usage is TRBJ2-2; D call uncertain. Trimming left V 2 bases short and J 5 bases short, with 18 bases between. Germline V gene data show CDR1 as SGHTA and CDR2 as FQGNSA. The CDR3 has 17 amino acids. CDR3 nucleotide sequence: TGTGCCAGCAGCTTAAAAGTCAGCCGGACGGCAACCGGGGAGCTGTTTTTT. Protein: CASSLKVSRTATGELFF.

The count of this clone is one. The CDR3 here is CASSRGTDTEAFF. For the CDR3, the DNA is TGTGCCAGCAGCCGCGGGACCGACACTGAAGCTTTCTTT. The V call is TRBV5-7, the J call TRBJ1-1, with D maybe TRBD1 (5 bases). TRBV5-7 is an open reading frame, and its role is uncertain. The CDR3 is 13 residues long. Trimming cost V 4 bases and J 3 bases, with 10 bases left between them.

The chain employs TRBV7-2 and TRBJ1-2, with D maybe TRBD1 (5 bases). The CDR3 totals 16 residues. Germline V CDR1 and CDR2: SGHTA, FQGNSA. V gave up 1 base and J gave up 8 bases, with 20 bases separating them. CDR3 bases: TGTGCCAGCAGCTTAGTCGGGTCGGCAGGGATGGACGGCTACACCTTC. This encodes CASSLVGSAGMDGYTF.

The chain carries TRBV6-5 and TRBJ1-1; D remains unclear. The CDR3 extends over 15 amino acids. Germline assignment: CDR1 MNHEY and CDR2 SVGAGI. The V end lost 0 bases, the J end lost 0 bases, and 8 bases lay between the germline ends. The CDR3 is CASSYSGVMNTEAFF. The CDR3 bases are TGTGCCAGCAGTTACTCAGGAGTCATGAACACTGAAGCTTTCTTT.

This clone was seen just once. This sequence joins TRBV11-2 and TRBJ2-2, with 7 bases fitting TRBD1. The CDR3 has 14 residues. The trim removed 7 bases at V and 7 bases at J, leaving 9 bases unmatched. Germline CDR1 is SGHAT and CDR2 is FQNNGV. The chain's CDR3 is CASTIDRVDGELFF. CDR3 sequence (DNA): TGTGCCAGCACCATCGACAGGGTGGACGGGGAGCTGTTTTTT.

J is TRBJ1-1 and V is TRBV7-9; D remains ambiguous. This CDR3 has 10 amino acids. Trimming stripped 5 bases from V and 8 bases from J, with 6 bases between. CDR1 is SEHNR, CDR2 FQNEAQ, per germline (reference sequence). The CDR3: CASSPAEAFF. The CDR3 bases are TGTGCCAGCAGCCCCGCCGAAGCTTTCTTT.

The chain links TRBV6-6 to TRBJ2-7; D might be TRBD1 (5 bases). Germline V gene sequence: CDR1 MNHNY, CDR2 SVGAGI (reference sequence). Trimming pared 7 bases from V and 2 bases from J, leaving 12 bases between. The CDR3 has 13 amino acids. CDR3 residues: CASKGFGTYEQYF. The CDR3 DNA reads TGTGCCAGCAAGGGGTTTGGGACCTACGAGCAGTACTTC.

The V gene is TRBV14, the J gene TRBJ2-7; D possibly corresponds to TRBD1 (5 bases). CDR3 length: 15 amino acids. V was shortened by 6 bases and J by 1 base, with 16 bases between the two germline ends. From germline, CDR1 is SGHDN and CDR2 FVKESK. CDR3 sequence reads: CASSLGRVGSYEQYF. CDR3 in DNA: TGTGCCAGCAGTTTGGGCAGGGTGGGATCCTACGAGCAGTACTTC.

The rearrangement links TRBV18 to TRBJ1-5; no definite D call. Germline V gene sequence: CDR1 KGHSH, CDR2 LQKENI. This CDR3 is built from 16 residues. Trimming took off 1 base at V and 2 bases at J, with 12 bases between the two ends. CDR3 coding DNA: TGTGCCAGCTCACCACGGGGATCTGGTGGCAATCAGCCCCAGCATTTT. Translating gives CASSPRGSGGNQPQHF. Supplemented by reference TRBV18 and TRBJ1-5, the full variable domain reads NAGVMQNPRHLVRRRGQEARLRCSPMKGHSHVYWYRQLPEEGLKFMVYLQKENIIDESGMPKERFSAEFPKEGPSILRIQQVVRGDSAAYFCASSPRGSGGNQPQHFGDGTRLSIL.

The J gene is TRBJ2-5, the V gene TRBV10-1; 8 bases map to TRBD2. Germline CDR1 reads WNHNN; CDR2 reads SYGVQD (reference sequence). The J segment lost 5 bases and the V segment lost 6 bases, leaving 8 bases of the junction unmatched. This CDR3 has 14 residues. DNA for the CDR3: TGCGCCAGCAGCAACGGGGGGGCGGACGAGACCCAGTACTTC. Residues: CASSNGGADETQYF.

The V call is TRBV5-1, the J call TRBJ2-5, with 9 bases lining up with TRBD2. The CDR3 contains 15 residues. Germline V gene sequence: CDR1 SGHRS, CDR2 YFSETQ. V lost 2 bases, J lost 1 base, and 3 bases stayed unmatched. In DNA form, the CDR3 reads TGCGCCAGCAGCTTCTCTAGCGGGGTCCAAGAGACCCAGTACTTC. The encoded protein is CASSFSSGVQETQYF.

The chain has TRBV7-9 and TRBJ1-2, with D hard to call. Per germline, CDR1 SEHNR and CDR2 FQNEAQ (reference sequence). The CDR3 spans 14 residues. The germline V and J ends were trimmed by 7 bases and 8 bases, with 20 bases remaining between them. The CDR3: CASTGPASLRGYTF. CDR3 sequence (DNA): TGTGCCAGCACTGGGCCGGCCAGTCTTCGGGGCTACACCTTC.

Sample share makes this clone medium-sized. This chain links TRBV5-4 with TRBJ1-3, with D hard to call. The length of the CDR3 is 16 residues. Germline CDR1 is SGHNT and CDR2 is YYREEE (reference sequence). The V gene lost 4 bases and the J gene lost 0 bases, with 14 bases spanning the gap. This CDR3 is CASSTGKSFSGNTIYF. The DNA for the CDR3 is TGTGCCAGCAGCACCGGGAAATCTTTCTCTGGAAACACCATATATTTT.

The chain is built from TRBV7-6 and TRBJ2-2; TRBD1 matches 10 bases. This CDR3 region has 15 residues. Germline V gene data show CDR1 as SGHVS and CDR2 as FNYEAQ. The trim removed 5 bases at V and 4 bases at J, leaving 4 bases unmatched. DNA for the CDR3: TGTGCCAGCAGCCGACAGGGGGCTGGCACCGGGGAGCTGTTTTTT. Translating gives CASSRQGAGTGELFF.